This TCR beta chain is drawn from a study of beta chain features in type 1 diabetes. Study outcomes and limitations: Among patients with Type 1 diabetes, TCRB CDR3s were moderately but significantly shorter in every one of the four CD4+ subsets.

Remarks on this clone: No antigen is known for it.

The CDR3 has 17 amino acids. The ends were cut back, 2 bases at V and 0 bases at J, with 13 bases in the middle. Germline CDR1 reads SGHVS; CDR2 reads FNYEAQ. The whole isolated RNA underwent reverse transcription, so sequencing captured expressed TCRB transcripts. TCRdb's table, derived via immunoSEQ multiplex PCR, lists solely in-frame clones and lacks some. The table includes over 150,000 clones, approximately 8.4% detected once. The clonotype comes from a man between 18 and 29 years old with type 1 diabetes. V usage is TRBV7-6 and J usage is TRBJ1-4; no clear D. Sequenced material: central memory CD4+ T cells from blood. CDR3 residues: CASSLSPARATNEKLFF. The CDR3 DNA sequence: TGTGCCAGCAGCTTATCGCCAGCGAGGGCAACTAATGAAAAACTGTTTTTT.